This is a list of T cell receptor beta chains from one sample in a study of monozygotic twins with inflammatory bowel disease. Using the 5' RACE reads, TCRdb records one entry per CDR3 protein without DNA. The table lists over 350,000 distinct CDR3 sequences. Sequenced: blood. All receptors derive from a human donor with ulcerative colitis or Crohn's disease, or a healthy co-twin of an affected twin (not recorded which). Both conserved end residues are part of each CDR3. Fields, in order: V gene, J gene, CDR3 protein.

TRBV20-1	TRBJ2-7	CSARDEGGLHEQYF
TRBV7-3	TRBJ2-2	CASTGSKNTGELFF
TRBV28	TRBJ2-2	CASSLRQGYIGELFF
TRBV12-3/TRBV12-4	TRBJ2-3	CASSRRTGATDTQYF
TRBV9	TRBJ2-2	CASSPPIGTGELFF
TRBV7-9	TRBJ1-6	CASSLEGKTPISF
TRBV20-1	TRBJ1-1	CSAREHTNTEAFF
TRBV18	TRBJ2-2	CASTRTSGDTGELFF
TRBV12-3/TRBV12-4	TRBJ2-1	CASSYFVLAGEHYNEQFF
TRBV30	TRBJ1-2	CAWRAGHPGGYTF
TRBV20-1	TRBJ1-2	CSATRDTRANYGYTF
TRBV7-2	TRBJ1-1	CASTRWTGKNTEAFF
TRBV20-1	TRBJ2-3	CSALHRYAQYF
TRBV5-6	TRBJ2-7	CASSFGTQSYEQYF
TRBV7-3	TRBJ2-1	CASSWGHGDNEQFF
TRBV12-3/TRBV12-4	TRBJ2-1	CASSRDRVGNEQFF
TRBV3-1	TRBJ2-1	CASKSTIAGVEQFF
TRBV20-1	TRBJ2-7	CSARRGAGSYEQYF
TRBV2	TRBJ2-5	CASISEGPQYF
TRBV2	TRBJ2-1	CASSEGGGGADEQFF
TRBV20-1	TRBJ2-3	CSASPHDGLTDTQYF
TRBV3-1	TRBJ1-1	CASSQGRGAETEAFF
TRBV5-1	TRBJ2-7	CASSLVEGAAYYEQYF
TRBV5-1	TRBJ1-3	CASSRDLLSSGNTIYF
TRBV4-2	TRBJ2-6	CASSQAPGADSGANVLTF
TRBV25-1	TRBJ1-2	CASSDWNRVQGYTF
TRBV5-1	TRBJ2-3	CASSLAAEQGYTQYF
TRBV7-9	TRBJ1-4	CASSPIRGEQDEKLFF
TRBV9	TRBJ1-5	CASSVDGRVDNQPQHF
TRBV4-3	TRBJ1-2	CASSQDRAAYGYTF
TRBV27	TRBJ2-2	CASSLFAGELFF
TRBV28	TRBJ2-5	CASSFVRVGAETQYF
TRBV20-1	TRBJ2-3	CSAAYMGPTDTQYF
TRBV28	TRBJ2-7	CASSKNEGEQYF
TRBV5-1	TRBJ2-3	CASSLPTEAHTDTQYF
TRBV29-1	TRBJ2-7	CSVEPQGLSEQYF
TRBV12-3/TRBV12-4	TRBJ1-3	CASTLREIRGNTIYF
TRBV29-1	TRBJ2-7	CSGVTGYEQYF
TRBV11-2	TRBJ2-5	CASSLEGRGGRRETQYF
TRBV19	TRBJ2-1	CASSALTSGVGNEQFF
TRBV9	TRBJ1-1	CASSVGHIDTEAFF
TRBV29-1	TRBJ2-2	CSARGTGLTGELFF
TRBV18	TRBJ2-3	CASSPRQETDTQYF
TRBV7-2	TRBJ1-1	CASSLRQNMNTEAFF